One sample yielded the 19 T cell receptor beta chains listed below, sequenced in a study of STAT5B mutations in CD4+ large granular lymphocyte leukemia. TCRdb's table, derived via immunoSEQ multiplex PCR, lists solely in-frame clones and lacks some. This table has some 32,000 clones, just under 75% appearing once. Material: CD4+ T cells from blood buffy coats. These receptors were taken from a human donor in good health.

This sequence joins TRBV7-3 and TRBJ1-2, with TRBD1 as a possible D gene (5 bases). CDR3 size: 15 residues. Germline V gene data show CDR1 as SGHTA and CDR2 as FQGTGA. V lost 1 base, J lost 8 bases, and 17 bases lay in between. The CDR3 spells CASSLNSGPGDGYTF. The DNA of the CDR3 is TGTGCCAGCAGCTTAAATTCTGGACCGGGGGACGGCTACACCTTC. The full variable domain, in which reference TRBV7-3 and TRBJ1-2 provide the parts outside the CDR3, is GAGVSQTPSNKVTEKGKYVELRCDPISGHTALYWYRQSLGQGPEFLIYFQGTGAADDSGLPNDRFFAVRPEGSVSTLKIQRTERGDSAVYLCASSLNSGPGDGYTFGSGTRLTVV.

The rearrangement joins TRBV4-2 to TRBJ1-2, with D unresolved. The CDR3 runs 13 residues. Germline CDR1 is LGHNA and CDR2 is YNFKEQ. V was shortened by 8 bases and J by 2 bases, with 12 bases between the two germline ends. CDR3: CASGEGANYGYTF. The CDR3 coding sequence is TGTGCCAGCGGGGAGGGCGCGAACTATGGCTACACCTTC.

The chain recombines TRBV21-1 with TRBJ1-2. TRBV21-1 is given as a pseudogene. The CDR3 totals 14 residues. This CDR3 is CASSKKATNYGYTF. The CDR3 nucleotides read TGTGCCAGCAGCAAAAAGGCGACGAACTATGGCTACACCTTC.

The chain uses TRBV6-1 and TRBJ1-2; D gene ambiguous. Trimming cost V 0 bases and J 2 bases, with 10 bases left between them. Germline V gene data show CDR1 as MNHNS and CDR2 as SASEGT. The CDR3 is made up of 15 amino acids. The CDR3 is CASSEAPGVNYGYTF. The CDR3 region has the DNA TGTGCCAGCAGTGAAGCGCCGGGTGTAAACTATGGCTACACCTTC.

The chain couples TRBV6-1 to TRBJ1-5, with 9 positions matching TRBD1. J gave up 6 bases and V 1 base, and 7 bases lay outside the gene matches. The CDR3 spans 16 residues. Germline V CDR1 and CDR2: MNHNS, SASEGT. This CDR3 is CASSEVGTGFSQPQHF. The CDR3 region has the DNA TGTGCCAGCAGTGAAGTGGGGACAGGGTTTAGTCAGCCCCAGCATTTT.

The rearrangement joins TRBV12-5 to TRBJ2-7, with TRBD2 as a possible D gene (6 bases). This CDR3 comprises 16 residues. V was clipped by 0 bases and J by 3 bases, with 15 bases between them. Germline V CDR1 and CDR2: LGHNT, FRNRAP. CDR3 DNA sequence: TGTGCTAGTGGTTTGGTACTGGGGAGGCAACACTACGAGCAGTACTTC. It translates to CASGLVLGRQHYEQYF. Complete variable domain (other parts from reference TRBV12-5 and TRBJ2-7): DARVTQTPRHKVTEMGQEVTMRCQPILGHNTVFWYRQTMMQGLELLAYFRNRAPLDDSGMPKDRFSAEMPDATLATLKIQPSEPRDSAVYFCASGLVLGRQHYEQYFGPGTRLTVT.

This chain links TRBV27 with TRBJ1-5; D gene ambiguous. The CDR3 is made up of 14 amino acids. The V gene lost 0 bases and the J gene lost 4 bases, with 7 bases spanning the gap. In germline, CDR1 is MNHEY, CDR2 SMNVEV (reference sequence). This CDR3 is CASSLSPRNQPQHF. As DNA, the CDR3 is TGTGCCAGCAGTTTATCGCCCAGAAATCAGCCCCAGCATTTT.

This chain links TRBV12-5 with TRBJ2-3; no firm D call. The CDR3 is 11 amino acids. Germline V lookup: CDR1 LGHNT, CDR2 FRNRAP. V was clipped by 8 bases and J by 0 bases, with 3 bases between them. CDR3 region: CASQSTDTQYF. DNA of the CDR3: TGTGCTAGTCAAAGCACAGATACGCAGTATTTT.

This clone has a handful of counts. The sample has other DNA sequences that encode this CDR3 too. The chain recombines TRBV19 with TRBJ1-1, with unresolved D. There are 12 residues in the CDR3. Germline lookup yields CDR1 LNHDA and CDR2 SQIVND (reference sequence). V gave up 6 bases and J gave up 0 bases, with 5 bases separating them. CDR3 residues: CASSPVNTEAFF. The DNA for the CDR3 is TGTGCCAGTAGCCCGGTGAACACTGAAGCTTTCTTT. Variable domain in full (rest from reference TRBV19 and TRBJ1-1): DGGITQSPKYLFRKEGQNVTLSCEQNLNHDAMYWYRQDPGQGLRLIYYSQIVNDFQKGDIAEGYSVSREKKESFPLTVTSAQKNPTAFYLCASSPVNTEAFFGQGTRLTVV.

The chain recombines TRBV20-1 with TRBJ1-1; D is undetermined. This CDR3 spans 11 amino acids. Germline CDR1 is DFQATT and CDR2 is SNEGSKA (reference sequence). Here the CDR3 reads CRGSRNTEAFF. CDR3 sequence (DNA): TGCAGGGGGTCGAGGAACACTGAAGCTTTCTTT.

CDR3 sequence reads: CASDRGGGSSYNEQFF. The CDR3 region has the DNA TGTGCCAGCGACAGGGGGGGCGGGAGCTCCTACAATGAGCAGTTCTTC. The V and J genes are TRBV9 and TRBJ2-1, with TRBD1 matching over 9 bases. Trimming took 7 bases from V and 0 from J; bases not matched to a gene: 8. The CDR3 loop spans 16 amino acids. CDR1 is SGDLS, CDR2 YYNGEE, per germline.

This clone showed up just a few times. This sequence joins TRBV7-6 and TRBJ2-2; no clear D. Germline values: CDR1 SGHVS, CDR2 FNYEAQ. The CDR3 covers 14 residues. Trimming stripped 1 base from V and 4 bases from J, with 7 bases between. CDR3 loop: CASSLDGSTGELFF. Written as DNA, the CDR3 is TGTGCCAGCAGCTTAGACGGGTCCACCGGGGAGCTGTTTTTT.

The chain links TRBV2 to TRBJ1-1, with 10 bases that match TRBD1. The CDR3 runs 17 residues. CDR1 and CDR2 from the germline V gene are SNHLY and FYNNEI. V was clipped by 7 bases and J by 0 bases; unmatched bases: 11. The CDR3 protein is CASNPGQGTSMNTEAFF. The CDR3 DNA is TGTGCCAGCAACCCGGGACAGGGGACCTCGATGAACACTGAAGCTTTCTTT.

The CDR3 reads CASSQGAGGGNTIYF. CDR3 coding DNA: TGCGCCAGCAGCCAAGGCGCGGGCGGTGGAAACACCATATATTTT. V gene TRBV4-1 combines with J gene TRBJ1-3, with unresolved D. V gave up 1 base and J gave up 3 bases, with 10 bases separating them. This CDR3 spans 15 amino acids. Per germline, CDR1 MGHRA and CDR2 YSYEKL.

This clone was observed once. The CDR3 coding sequence is TGTGCCAGCAGCTTACAGGGATCAGAGACCCAGTACTTC. This sequence encodes CASSLQGSETQYF. The chain couples TRBV28 to TRBJ2-5; D is perhaps TRBD1 (6 bases). CDR3 length: 13 amino acids. Trimming left V 6 bases short and J 4 bases short, with 12 bases between. In germline, CDR1 is MDHEN, CDR2 SYDVKM.

The chain uses TRBV29-1 and TRBJ1-5, with D unclear. CDR1 SQVTM and CDR2 ANQGSEA come from the germline V gene. V shed 4 bases and J shed 5 bases, with 15 bases lying between them. The CDR3 extends over 14 amino acids. Written as DNA, the CDR3 is TGCAGCGTTGTGTTTTCAGGTCGGGATCAGCCCCAGCATTTT. This encodes CSVVFSGRDQPQHF. The whole variable domain, remainder taken from reference TRBV29-1 and TRBJ1-5, is SAVISQKPSRDICQRGTSLTIQCQVDSQVTMMFWYRQQPGQSLTLIATANQGSEATYESGFVIDKFPISRPNLTFSTLTVSNMSPEDSSIYLCSVVFSGRDQPQHFGDGTRLSIL.

The gene calls are TRBV2 and TRBJ2-7, with 7 positions matching TRBD1. CDR3 length: 15 residues. J lost 2 bases, V lost 4 bases, and 8 bases had no gene match. Germline V gene lookup returns CDR1 SNHLY and CDR2 FYNNEI. The CDR3 DNA sequence: TGTGCCAGCAGTGTTGGTGGCAGGGGGACCTACGAGCAGTACTTC. It codes for CASSVGGRGTYEQYF.

The V call is TRBV5-1, the J call TRBJ2-1; TRBD1 aligns across 7 bases. CDR3 length equals 13 residues. Germline assignment: CDR1 SGHRS and CDR2 YFSETQ. The V gene end was trimmed by 4 bases and the J gene end by 6 bases; junction bases not matched to a gene: 4. CDR3 coding DNA: TGCGCCAGCAGCGCTGACAGGGCCAATGAGCAGTTCTTC. Translation gives CASSADRANEQFF.

V and J are TRBV7-9 and TRBJ1-5; TRBD1 matches 7 bases. CDR3 length equals 14 residues. The germline gives CDR1 SEHNR, CDR2 FQNEAQ (reference sequence). V dropped 5 bases and J dropped 0; count of bases not matched to a gene: 1. The CDR3 DNA reads TGTGCCAGCAGCCCAGGGGGTAGCAATCAGCCCCAGCATTTT. This encodes CASSPGGSNQPQHF.